Listed below are T cell receptor beta chains from one sample, sequenced in a study of STAT5B mutations in CD4+ large granular lymphocyte leukemia. Profiled with immunoSEQ multiplex PCR; TCRdb holds only in-frame clones, not every one. The top ten hold 1% to 1.2% of the sample, which has around 30,000 clones, roughly 74% seen once. The sample consisted of CD4+ T cells from blood buffy coats. Receptors originate from a human donor in good health. Both conserved end residues are part of each CDR3. The D gene is left open where the match is weak. A row's size may be missing; if present it is once, few, many or a size class.

V gene: TRBV6-5; clone size: .; J gene: TRBJ2-3; D gene: TRBD1; CDR3 protein: CASSQGTAGIDTQYF; CDR3 DNA: TGTGCCAGCAGCCAAGGGACAGCTGGGATAGATACGCAGTATTTT
V gene: TRBV19; clone size: .; J gene: TRBJ2-5; D gene: .; CDR3 protein: CASSVARGGGETQYF; CDR3 DNA: TGTGCCAGTAGTGTAGCTAGGGGGGGCGGGGAGACCCAGTACTTC
V gene: TRBV18; clone size: .; J gene: TRBJ2-5; D gene: TRBD1; CDR3 protein: CASSLGTGSQETQYF; CDR3 DNA: TGTGCCAGCTCACTTGGGACAGGGAGCCAAGAGACCCAGTACTTC
V gene: TRBV27; clone size: .; J gene: TRBJ1-1; D gene: .; CDR3 protein: CASSFGGVGSEAFF; CDR3 DNA: TGTGCCAGCAGTTTCGGAGGGGTTGGTTCTGAAGCTTTCTTT
V gene: TRBV2; clone size: .; J gene: TRBJ2-2; D gene: .; CDR3 protein: CASSDRQGNTGELFF; CDR3 DNA: TGTGCCAGCAGTGATCGTCAGGGGAACACCGGGGAGCTGTTTTTT
V gene: TRBV29-1; clone size: once; J gene: TRBJ2-2; D gene: .; CDR3 protein: CSVDRGPNTGELFF; CDR3 DNA: TGCAGCGTTGACCGGGGACCGAACACCGGGGAGCTGTTTTTT
V gene: TRBV29-1; clone size: .; J gene: TRBJ1-3; D gene: .; CDR3 protein: CSVEASTDQKQVNTIYF; CDR3 DNA: TGCAGCGTTGAAGCATCGACTGACCAGAAGCAAGTAAACACCATATATTTT
V gene: TRBV5-1; clone size: .; J gene: TRBJ2-5; D gene: TRBD2; CDR3 protein: CASSLVLAGETQYF; CDR3 DNA: TGCGCCAGCAGCTTGGTGCTAGCGGGAGAGACCCAGTACTTC
V gene: TRBV13; clone size: .; J gene: TRBJ2-1; D gene: .; CDR3 protein: CASSPLPSSYNEQFF; CDR3 DNA: TGTGCCAGCAGCCCCCTGCCCAGCTCCTACAATGAGCAGTTCTTC
V gene: TRBV5-6; clone size: .; J gene: TRBJ2-2; D gene: TRBD2; CDR3 protein: CASSPGLAGARAGELFF; CDR3 DNA: TGTGCCAGCAGCCCGGGACTAGCGGGGGCAAGGGCCGGGGAGCTGTTTTTT
V gene: TRBV5-1; clone size: .; J gene: TRBJ2-7; D gene: TRBD2; CDR3 protein: CASSLVGLAGVPPEQYF; CDR3 DNA: TGCGCCAGCAGCTTGGTAGGACTAGCGGGAGTACCCCCCGAGCAGTACTTC
V gene: TRBV29-1; clone size: few; J gene: TRBJ1-2; D gene: .; CDR3 protein: CSVEARGTSKGVYGYTF; CDR3 DNA: TGCAGCGTTGAAGCGAGGGGTACCTCGAAGGGGGTTTATGGCTACACCTTC
V gene: TRBV27; clone size: .; J gene: TRBJ1-5; D gene: .; CDR3 protein: CASSQGRGNQPQHF; CDR3 DNA: TGTGCCAGCAGTCAGGGAAGGGGCAATCAGCCCCAGCATTTT
V gene: TRBV6-8; clone size: .; J gene: TRBJ1-1; D gene: .; CDR3 protein: CASSANLTGENTEAFF; CDR3 DNA: TGTGCCAGCAGTGCAAACCTCACAGGTGAGAACACTGAAGCTTTCTTT
V gene: TRBV9; clone size: .; J gene: TRBJ1-2; D gene: .; CDR3 protein: CASNSDRKGYTF; CDR3 DNA: TGTGCCAGCAATAGCGACAGAAAGGGCTACACCTTC
V gene: TRBV5-1; clone size: .; J gene: TRBJ2-2; D gene: TRBD1; CDR3 protein: CASSLGQGINTGELFF; CDR3 DNA: TGCGCCAGCAGCCTAGGACAGGGGATCAACACCGGGGAGCTGTTTTTT
V gene: TRBV9; clone size: .; J gene: TRBJ2-4; D gene: .; CDR3 protein: CASSVDRGSKNIQYF; CDR3 DNA: TGTGCCAGCAGCGTTGACAGAGGTTCCAAAAACATTCAGTACTTC
V gene: TRBV9; clone size: once; J gene: TRBJ2-3; D gene: TRBD2; CDR3 protein: CASSVAGRGVDTQYF; CDR3 DNA: TGTGCCAGCAGCGTAGCTGGGCGGGGGGTAGATACGCAGTATTTT
V gene: TRBV29-1; clone size: .; J gene: TRBJ1-1; D gene: TRBD1; CDR3 protein: CSVVTGNRNTEAFF; CDR3 DNA: TGCAGCGTTGTGACAGGGAATAGGAACACTGAAGCTTTCTTT
V gene: TRBV7-9; clone size: .; J gene: TRBJ2-6; D gene: TRBD1; CDR3 protein: CASSFKRGQGASVLTF; CDR3 DNA: TGTGCCAGCAGCTTTAAGAGGGGACAGGGGGCTTCCGTCCTGACTTTC
V gene: TRBV6-1; clone size: .; J gene: TRBJ2-1; D gene: .; CDR3 protein: CASSEARSGAGGLDEQFF; CDR3 DNA: TGTGCCAGCAGTGAAGCGCGAAGCGGTGCAGGGGGGCTCGATGAGCAGTTCTTC
V gene: TRBV7-2; clone size: once; J gene: TRBJ1-2; D gene: .; CDR3 protein: CASSLAQGQGGYTF; CDR3 DNA: TGTGCCAGCAGCTTAGCGCAAGGGCAAGGGGGCTACACCTTC
V gene: TRBV5-1; clone size: .; J gene: TRBJ2-5; D gene: TRBD2; CDR3 protein: CASSFLAGGQETQYF; CDR3 DNA: TGCGCCAGCAGCTTCCTAGCGGGGGGGCAGGAGACCCAGTACTTC
V gene: TRBV2; clone size: .; J gene: TRBJ1-4; D gene: .; CDR3 protein: CASSLREKLFF; CDR3 DNA: TGTGCCAGCAGTCTCCGTGAAAAACTGTTTTTT
V gene: TRBV6-5; clone size: .; J gene: TRBJ1-2; D gene: .; CDR3 protein: CASRPQGNGYTF; CDR3 DNA: TGTGCCAGCAGACCCCAGGGGAATGGCTACACCTTC
V gene: TRBV5-6; clone size: .; J gene: TRBJ1-2; D gene: .; CDR3 protein: CASSLDGGYTF; CDR3 DNA: TGTGCCAGCAGCTTGGATGGTGGCTACACCTTC
V gene: TRBV27; clone size: .; J gene: TRBJ2-1; D gene: TRBD2; CDR3 protein: CARSTDIGLAGYNEQFF; CDR3 DNA: TGTGCCAGGTCAACGGACATAGGACTAGCGGGCTACAATGAGCAGTTCTTC